These T cell receptor beta chains were read from a single sample in a study of CD4+ T cells in melanoma. The repertoire was sequenced with immunoSEQ multiplex PCR; TCRdb's copy has only in-frame clones and lacks some. The sample lists about 140,000 clones; about 90% were seen once. These receptors came from a human donor with melanoma. CDR3s include the opening cysteine and the closing phenylalanine or tryptophan. Each record gives: V gene, D gene, J gene, clone size, CDR3 protein, CDR3 DNA. A D gene is named only where the DNA matches it firmly. Only part of the rows carry a size: once, few, many, or a class if the clone is expanded.

v_gene: TRBV18; d_gene: NA; j_gene: TRBJ2-1; abundance: NA; CDR3aa: CASSPLQGQGNEQFF; CDR3nt: TGTGCCAGCTCACCATTGCAGGGTCAGGGCAATGAGCAGTTCTTC
v_gene: TRBV9; d_gene: TRBD2; j_gene: TRBJ2-1; abundance: once; CDR3aa: CASSVGRTSGGPGSYNEQFF; CDR3nt: TGTGCCAGCAGCGTAGGAAGGACTAGCGGGGGGCCAGGCTCCTACAATGAGCAGTTCTTC
v_gene: TRBV5-4; d_gene: NA; j_gene: TRBJ2-2; abundance: NA; CDR3aa: CASSLGGSSNTGELFF; CDR3nt: TGTGCCAGCAGCTTGGGCGGTAGCTCGAACACCGGGGAGCTGTTTTTT
v_gene: TRBV7-2; d_gene: NA; j_gene: TRBJ2-2; abundance: once; CDR3aa: CASSLAGGWTGELFF; CDR3nt: TGTGCCAGCAGCTTAGCGGGGGGATGGACCGGGGAGCTGTTTTTT
v_gene: TRBV7-3; d_gene: NA; j_gene: TRBJ2-1; abundance: NA; CDR3aa: CASSPERALGKIF; CDR3nt: TGTGCCAGCAGCCCCGAGAGGGCACTAGGGAAAATCTTC
v_gene: TRBV7-9; d_gene: NA; j_gene: TRBJ2-5; abundance: NA; CDR3aa: CASGTLRETQYF; CDR3nt: TGTGCCAGCGGGACACTTAGGGAGACCCAGTACTTC
v_gene: TRBV5-1; d_gene: TRBD2; j_gene: TRBJ2-2; abundance: NA; CDR3aa: CASMGRLAGGTGELFF; CDR3nt: TGCGCCAGCATGGGACGGCTAGCGGGGGGTACCGGGGAGCTGTTTTTT
v_gene: TRBV2; d_gene: NA; j_gene: TRBJ1-1; abundance: once; CDR3aa: CASSGQSNTEAFF; CDR3nt: TGTGCCAGCAGTGGACAGTCGAACACTGAAGCTTTCTTT
v_gene: TRBV11-2; d_gene: NA; j_gene: TRBJ1-4; abundance: NA; CDR3aa: CASGRSGNEKLFF; CDR3nt: TGTGCCAGCGGGCGCTCTGGAAATGAAAAACTGTTTTTT
v_gene: TRBV4-1; d_gene: NA; j_gene: TRBJ1-2; abundance: NA; CDR3aa: CASSHNLVSGYTF; CDR3nt: TGCGCCAGCAGCCACAATCTGGTGAGCGGCTACACCTTC
v_gene: TRBV7-3; d_gene: TRBD1; j_gene: TRBJ1-2; abundance: NA; CDR3aa: CASSSDRAYGYTF; CDR3nt: TGTGCCAGCAGCTCCGACAGGGCTTATGGCTACACCTTC
v_gene: TRBV7-8; d_gene: TRBD1; j_gene: TRBJ1-5; abundance: NA; CDR3aa: CASSRDSHLDQPQHF; CDR3nt: TGTGCCAGCAGCCGGGACAGTCACCTGGACCAGCCCCAGCATTTT
v_gene: TRBV5-1; d_gene: NA; j_gene: TRBJ2-1; abundance: NA; CDR3aa: CASSTDPSSYNEQFF; CDR3nt: TGCGCCAGCAGCACCGATCCCAGCTCCTACAATGAGCAGTTCTTC
v_gene: TRBV7-7; d_gene: NA; j_gene: TRBJ2-7; abundance: NA; CDR3aa: CASSLKQGGDYEQYF; CDR3nt: TGTGCCAGCAGCTTAAAACAGGGAGGTGACTACGAGCAGTACTTC
v_gene: TRBV10-2; d_gene: NA; j_gene: TRBJ2-7; abundance: NA; CDR3aa: CASRRDSDYEQYF; CDR3nt: TGCGCCAGCCGTAGAGACAGCGATTACGAGCAGTACTTC
v_gene: TRBV4-1; d_gene: TRBD1; j_gene: TRBJ1-1; abundance: NA; CDR3aa: CASRDREVDTEAFF; CDR3nt: TGCGCCAGCAGGGACAGGGAGGTCGACACTGAAGCTTTCTTT
v_gene: TRBV30; d_gene: NA; j_gene: TRBJ2-2; abundance: NA; CDR3aa: CAWNQGTVKTGELFF; CDR3nt: TGTGCCTGGAATCAGGGCACAGTGAAGACCGGGGAGCTGTTTTTT
v_gene: TRBV5-1; d_gene: NA; j_gene: TRBJ2-5; abundance: NA; CDR3aa: CASSLRRETQYF; CDR3nt: TGCGCCAGCAGCTTGCGGCGGGAGACCCAGTACTTC
v_gene: TRBV5-6; d_gene: NA; j_gene: TRBJ2-7; abundance: once; CDR3aa: CASSFGSRGYEQYF; CDR3nt: TGTGCCAGCAGCTTTGGGTCGCGAGGCTACGAGCAGTACTTC
v_gene: TRBV2; d_gene: TRBD1; j_gene: TRBJ2-7; abundance: NA; CDR3aa: CASSEVQGARGEQYF; CDR3nt: TGTGCCAGCAGTGAAGTTCAGGGGGCCCGTGGTGAGCAGTACTTC
v_gene: TRBV6-4; d_gene: NA; j_gene: TRBJ2-2; abundance: NA; CDR3aa: CASSRGPDTGELFF; CDR3nt: TGTGCCAGCAGTCGGGGGCCCGACACCGGGGAGCTGTTTTTT
v_gene: TRBV10-3; d_gene: TRBD1; j_gene: TRBJ2-1; abundance: NA; CDR3aa: CAIREDRGGNEQFF; CDR3nt: TGTGCCATCAGGGAAGACAGGGGTGGAAATGAGCAGTTCTTC
v_gene: TRBV10-3; d_gene: TRBD1; j_gene: TRBJ1-2; abundance: NA; CDR3aa: CAISESTGVKGYTF; CDR3nt: TGTGCCATCAGTGAGTCCACAGGGGTCAAAGGCTACACCTTC
v_gene: TRBV21-1; d_gene: NA; j_gene: TRBJ2-5; abundance: NA; CDR3aa: CASSKGSPTSGGAQETQYF; CDR3nt: TGTGCCAGCAGCAAAGGGAGCCCTACTAGCGGGGGGGCTCAAGAGACCCAGTACTTC